This T cell receptor beta chain was recovered during a study of blood T cell repertoires in COVID-19. Study in general: Sources were T cells, B-cell-depleted T cells, or PBMCs; the material itself was cDNA or gDNA.

Germline CDR1 MNHEY, CDR2 SVGAGI. Trimming removed 10 bases at V and 5 bases at J, with 17 bases between. This CDR3 has 13 amino acids. Seattle researchers signed up patients amid active infection and tracked them longitudinally. Per the original methods: Reference gene primer amplification yielded estimated nucleated cell counts. Using immunoSEQ multiplex PCR, the repertoire was profiled, and TCRdb retains in-frame clones only, with some absent. From that table come the V and J calls and clone size; the DNA was used to work out D and trimming. The top ten clones hold under 0.65% of a sample with about 170,000 clones, around nine tenths of them seen once.

The rearrangement links TRBV6-5 to TRBJ1-2; unclear D gene. The sequence was obtained from a man aged 55 to 70 with COVID-19, enrolled during active disease. Sequencing used peripheral blood. CDR3 in DNA: TGTGCCACCCTAAAAGTAAACTCATATGGCTACACCTTC. This sequence encodes CATLKVNSYGYTF.